This T cell receptor (beta chain) was recorded in a study of spatial heterogeneity in lung cancer. TCRdb re-called the 5' RACE reads through MiXCR, storing one row per CDR3 protein. Seen here are 18,000 or so distinct CDR3 sequences, about 9% observed once, and the top ten hold around 20%. By sample fraction, this clonotype is medium-sized. This CDR3 contains 15 residues. The germline gives CDR1 LNHDA, CDR2 SQIVND (reference sequence). V dropped 5 bases and J dropped 4; count of bases not matched to a gene: 4. Time point given: blood at routine non-recurrence follow-up after resection. The sample consisted of PBMCs, taken at follow-up. The chain is built from TRBV19 and TRBJ2-2, with 10 positions matching TRBD2. The TCR comes from a male donor with early-stage non-small cell lung cancer. CDR3 in amino acids: CASSPRLAGTGELFF. The CDR3 DNA follows: TGTGCCAGTAGTCCCAGACTAGCGGGCACCGGGGAGCTGTTTTTT.